The 11 T cell receptor beta chains in this list originate from one sample, sequenced in a study of cytomegalovirus exposure and HLA in healthy donors. The PCR made use of 60 Vbeta and 13 Jbeta primers. The table came from immunoSEQ multiplex PCR; TCRdb's copy has only in-frame clones and leaves some out. Here the sample spans 150,000 or so clones, approximately 80% being singletons. The sample comprised PBMCs. The receptors come from a woman aged 40 to 49 in good health and CMV-seropositive.

The chain couples TRBV6-5 to TRBJ1-2; 11 bases are shared with TRBD1. The CDR3 length is 16 residues. Looked up from germline, CDR1 is MNHEY and CDR2 is SVGAGI. The V gene end was trimmed by 2 bases and the J gene end by 5 bases; junction bases not matched to a gene: 7. The CDR3 DNA follows: TGTGCCAGCAGTTACGGGGACAGGGGGGCAGGGTATGGCTACACCTTC. Protein sequence: CASSYGDRGAGYGYTF.

The V call is TRBV9, the J call TRBJ2-2; the D gene is possibly TRBD2 (7 bases). The CDR3 length is 16 residues. Germline CDR1 SGDLS, CDR2 YYNGEE. Trimming pared 0 bases from V and 6 bases from J, leaving 15 bases between. Here the CDR3 reads CASSVGGGGLSGELFF. The CDR3 DNA sequence: TGTGCCAGCAGCGTAGGAGGGGGGGGGCTCTCCGGGGAGCTGTTTTTT.

CDR3 sequence (DNA): TGTGCCAGCTCACTATATTACCGGGACAGGGAGGCAAGTGGCTACACCTTC. Encoded protein: CASSLYYRDREASGYTF. This chain connects TRBV18 to TRBJ1-2; 9 nucleotides agree with TRBD1. The CDR3 spans 17 residues. Germline lookup yields CDR1 KGHSH and CDR2 LQKENI. The J segment lost 7 bases and the V segment lost 4 bases, leaving 16 bases of the junction unmatched.

V and J are TRBV5-1 and TRBJ1-4; 8 nucleotides line up with TRBD1. Germline assignment: CDR1 SGHRS and CDR2 YFSETQ. This CDR3 has 15 residues. Trimming at V came to 0 bases and at J to 4 bases, leaving 2 bases not matched to a gene. DNA of the CDR3: TGCGCCAGCAGCTTGGGACAGGGGAATAATGAAAAACTGTTTTTT. Protein: CASSLGQGNNEKLFF.

The rearrangement joins TRBV28 to TRBJ1-2; weak D call: TRBD1 (6 bases). The CDR3 is 13 residues long. Germline CDR1 MDHEN, CDR2 SYDVKM. Trimming left V 6 bases short and J 3 bases short, with 11 bases between. The CDR3 here is CASRGSGDYGYTF. The CDR3 region has the DNA TGTGCCAGCAGGGGATCAGGGGACTATGGCTACACCTTC.

This clone was seen just once. The chain recombines TRBV6-5 with TRBJ2-5; 9 bases line up with TRBD2. V trimming: 6 bases; J trimming: 4 bases; junction bases outside the gene matches: 6. The CDR3 spans 14 residues. CDR1 is MNHEY and CDR2 is SVGAGI in the germline V gene. CDR3 sequence reads: CASSQTSGSETQYF. The CDR3 DNA sequence: TGTGCCAGCAGCCAAACTAGCGGGTCAGAGACCCAGTACTTC.

CDR3 sequence: CASSRPGAGGTGYTF. CDR3 bases: TGTGCCAGCAGCCGCCCTGGGGCAGGGGGCACTGGCTACACCTTC. J is TRBJ1-2 and V is TRBV28; 8 nucleotides agree with TRBD1. Losses at the gene ends were 6 bases for V and 7 bases for J; bases not matched to a gene: 13. Germline loops: CDR1 MDHEN, CDR2 SYDVKM. The CDR3 is 15 amino acids.

This sequence joins TRBV10-1 and TRBJ1-2; TRBD1 aligns across 8 bases. Germline CDR1 WNHNN, CDR2 SYGVQD (reference sequence). The V segment lost 3 bases and the J segment 5 bases; nucleotides outside the gene matches: 2. The CDR3 runs to 13 residues. The CDR3 DNA reads as TGCGCCAGCAGTGAACACAGGGGGTATGGCTACACCTTC. Translating it yields CASSEHRGYGYTF.

The table lists this clone with a few counts. The chain employs TRBV18 and TRBJ1-4; D unresolved. The CDR3 sequence is 13 residues long. V lost 2 bases, J lost 5 bases, and 6 bases lay in between. Germline loops: CDR1 KGHSH, CDR2 LQKENI. DNA for the CDR3: TGTGCCAGCTCACCAGGTGCGAATGAAAAACTGTTTTTT. Translated, it gives CASSPGANEKLFF.

This chain connects TRBV18 to TRBJ2-2; perhaps TRBD2 as D (5 bases). Trimming pared 4 bases from V and 4 bases from J, leaving 16 bases between. The V gene's germline CDR1 is KGHSH and CDR2 LQKENI. CDR3 size: 16 residues. The CDR3: CASSLNRDLVTGELFF. The CDR3, as DNA: TGTGCCAGCTCACTAAATCGGGATTTAGTCACCGGGGAGCTGTTTTTT.

J is TRBJ1-1 and V is TRBV30, with 12 nucleotides matching TRBD1. The CDR3 spans 14 residues. Germline CDR1 reads GTSNPN; CDR2 reads SVGIG (reference sequence). After removal of 5 bases from V and 5 bases from J, the junction contained 6 bases not matched to a gene. The CDR3 loop reads CAWGTGGWWTEAFF. The CDR3 DNA sequence: TGTGCCTGGGGGACAGGGGGCTGGTGGACTGAAGCTTTCTTT.